What follows are 17 T cell receptor beta chains derived from one specimen sequenced in a study of human versus mouse CDR3 diversity and MHC coevolution. Profiled with immunoSEQ multiplex PCR; TCRdb holds only in-frame clones, not every one. The top ten clones hold more than 1.1% of a sample with about 81,000 clones, just over 90% of them seen once. Sequenced input: naive CD4+ T cells from blood. This sample's subset: CD45RO-negative CD62L-positive naive CD4 T cells. The receptors were gathered from a person between 30 and 69 years old in good health.

This rearrangement joins TRBV5-4 to TRBJ1-1, with 7 bases matching TRBD1. The CDR3 is made up of 14 amino acids. Per germline, CDR1 SGHNT and CDR2 YYREEE (reference sequence). V shed 0 bases, J shed 4 bases, and the junction held 3 bases outside the gene matches. As DNA, the CDR3 is TGTGCCAGCAGCTTGGCAGGGGGTCTCACTGAAGCTTTCTTT. Protein product: CASSLAGGLTEAFF. The entire variable domain, with the rest obtained from reference TRBV5-4 and TRBJ1-1, is as follows: ETGVTQSPTHLIKTRGQQVTLRCSSQSGHNTVSWYQQALGQGPQFIFQYYREEENGRGNFPPRFSGLQFPNYSSELNVNALELDDSALYLCASSLAGGLTEAFFGQGTRLTVV.

This clone showed up just once. The chain couples TRBV5-1 to TRBJ1-4; 9 positions agree with TRBD1. Trimming cost V 4 bases and J 8 bases; bases outside gene matches: 6. In germline, CDR1 is SGHRS, CDR2 YFSETQ. This CDR3 has 14 amino acids. In DNA, the CDR3 is TGCGCCAGCAGCCCGGACAGGGGCGGAGAAAAACTGTTTTTT. Translating it yields CASSPDRGGEKLFF.

The V call is TRBV7-2, the J call TRBJ2-1; D perhaps matches TRBD2 (6 bases). Germline V CDR1 and CDR2: SGHTA, FQGNSA. The CDR3 totals 15 residues. V gave up 5 bases and J gave up 1 base, with 12 bases separating them. The CDR3 sequence is CASSTGLVSYNEQFF. DNA of the CDR3: TGTGCCAGCAGCACGGGACTCGTGTCCTACAATGAGCAGTTCTTC.

V usage is TRBV7-3 and J usage is TRBJ2-7; 10 bases match TRBD1. The ends lost 1 base at V and 1 base at J; junction bases unmatched: 4. The CDR3 spans 16 residues. Germline V gives CDR1 SGHTA, CDR2 FQGTGA. The CDR3 DNA reads as TGTGCCAGCAGCTTAAGGGGACAGGGGACATCCTACGAGCAGTACTTC. It is translated as CASSLRGQGTSYEQYF.

V and J are TRBV18 and TRBJ1-6; the D gene is possibly TRBD1 (5 bases). Trimming removed 1 base at V and 1 base at J, with 11 bases between. Germline V lookup: CDR1 KGHSH, CDR2 LQKENI. The CDR3 consists of 17 residues. The CDR3, as DNA: TGTGCCAGCTCACCACTGGGGGGAGGATCCTATAATTCACCCCTCCACTTT. As protein: CASSPLGGGSYNSPLHF.

V usage is TRBV5-1 and J usage is TRBJ1-1; a possible D gene is TRBD1 (6 bases). Germline loops: CDR1 SGHRS, CDR2 YFSETQ. The CDR3 consists of 16 residues. Trimming took off 2 bases at V and 0 bases at J, with 14 bases between the two ends. CDR3 protein: CASSFMQGKMNTEAFF. Written as DNA, the CDR3 is TGCGCCAGCAGCTTCATGCAGGGGAAGATGAACACTGAAGCTTTCTTT.

The chain has TRBV7-2 and TRBJ2-2; D is undetermined. Trimming removed 1 base at V and 2 bases at J, with 5 bases between. The CDR3 has 14 amino acids. CDR1 and CDR2 from the germline V gene are SGHTA and FQGNSA. Here the CDR3 reads CASSLVQNTGELFF. In DNA, the CDR3 is TGTGCCAGCAGCTTAGTTCAAAACACCGGGGAGCTGTTTTTT.

This chain connects TRBV28 to TRBJ1-2; D not certain. Germline CDR1 MDHEN, CDR2 SYDVKM. The length of the CDR3 is 11 residues. Trimming cost V 6 bases and J 8 bases, with 10 bases left between them. CDR3 sequence: CASSRSGGYTF. DNA of the CDR3: TGTGCCAGCAGCCGATCCGGGGGCTACACCTTC.

The chain has TRBV28 and TRBJ2-7, with 11 bases fitting TRBD1. The CDR3 extends over 15 amino acids. Germline-derived CDR1 and CDR2 are MDHEN and SYDVKM. Unmatched junction bases numbered 8, after V lost 7 bases and J lost 3 bases. CDR3 protein: CASITDGTGGYEQYF. In DNA, the CDR3 is TGTGCCAGCATCACCGATGGGACAGGGGGCTACGAGCAGTACTTC.

V gene TRBV5-6 combines with J gene TRBJ1-6; D is unclear. Deletions cut 0 bases from V and 7 bases from J, with 11 bases between. In germline, CDR1 is SGHDT, CDR2 YYEEEE. The CDR3 sequence is 15 residues long. The CDR3 protein is CASSLGGNSNSPLHF. CDR3 sequence (DNA): TGTGCCAGCAGCTTGGGAGGCAACTCCAATTCACCCCTCCACTTT. The full variable domain, completed using reference TRBV5-6 and TRBJ1-6, is DAGVTQSPTHLIKTRGQQVTLRCSPKSGHDTVSWYQQALGQGPQFIFQYYEEEERQRGNFPDRFSGHQFPNYSSELNVNALLLGDSALYLCASSLGGNSNSPLHFGNGTRLTVT.

V is TRBV29-1 and J is TRBJ1-4; D unclear. The CDR3 is 13 residues long. Germline V lookup: CDR1 SQVTM, CDR2 ANQGSEA. Trimming cost V 4 bases and J 7 bases, with 13 bases left between them. This chain's CDR3 is CSVGAPLSEKLFF. For the CDR3, the DNA is TGCAGCGTTGGGGCACCCCTGAGTGAAAAACTGTTTTTT.

V gene TRBV19 combines with J gene TRBJ2-7; TRBD2 matches 11 bases. Trimming removed 4 bases from V and 3 bases from J; junction bases left unmatched: 5. The CDR3 has 15 residues. Germline CDR1 is LNHDA and CDR2 is SQIVND (reference sequence). CDR3 loop: CASSRSTSGGYEQYF. The CDR3 DNA follows: TGTGCCAGTAGTAGATCCACTAGCGGGGGCTACGAGCAGTACTTC. Full variable domain (rest looked up from reference TRBV19 and TRBJ2-7): DGGITQSPKYLFRKEGQNVTLSCEQNLNHDAMYWYRQDPGQGLRLIYYSQIVNDFQKGDIAEGYSVSREKKESFPLTVTSAQKNPTAFYLCASSRSTSGGYEQYFGPGTRLTVT.

This clone is a singleton in its sample. In nucleotides, the CDR3 is TGCGCCAGCAGCTTGGCAGTCTCGTCCACTGAAGCTTTCTTT. Protein: CASSLAVSSTEAFF. This chain joins TRBV5-1 and TRBJ1-1; D is uncertain. V was pared by 0 bases and J by 4 bases, with 10 bases between. Germline CDR1 and CDR2: SGHRS and YFSETQ. The CDR3 contains 14 residues.

This chain uses TRBV27 with TRBJ2-1, with D hard to call. Trimming shortened V by 2 bases and J by 0 bases, and 5 bases separated the two germline ends. CDR1 is MNHEY, CDR2 SMNVEV, per germline (reference sequence). This CDR3 has 14 amino acids. CDR3 region: CASSLINSYNEQFF. The CDR3 DNA reads TGTGCCAGCAGTTTAATCAACTCCTACAATGAGCAGTTCTTC.

The rearrangement links TRBV10-1 to TRBJ2-5, with D unresolved. V gave up 1 base and J gave up 13 bases, with 16 bases separating them. Germline V lookup: CDR1 WNHNN, CDR2 SYGVQD (reference sequence). This CDR3 is 13 amino acids long. The CDR3 DNA follows: TGCGCCAGCAGTGAGTTAAACAGTCCATTGGGGTACTTC. Translated, it gives CASSELNSPLGYF.

V and J are TRBV5-1 and TRBJ2-1; TRBD2 aligns across 8 bases. The CDR3 runs 15 residues. Germline assignment: CDR1 SGHRS and CDR2 YFSETQ. Trimming took 1 base from V and 4 from J; bases not matched to a gene: 4. CDR3 nucleotides: TGCGCCAGCAGCTTGACTAGCGGAATGTACAATGAGCAGTTCTTC. Its translation: CASSLTSGMYNEQFF.

The rearrangement joins TRBV6-5 to TRBJ2-5; 12 bases align to TRBD2. The junction had 3 bases not matched to a gene; V was cut back by 5 bases and J by 5 bases. Germline V gene lookup returns CDR1 MNHEY and CDR2 SVGAGI. The CDR3 sequence is 14 residues long. As DNA, the CDR3 is TGTGCCAGCAGTGCCGGGACTAGCGGGGAGACCCAGTACTTC. Protein product: CASSAGTSGETQYF.